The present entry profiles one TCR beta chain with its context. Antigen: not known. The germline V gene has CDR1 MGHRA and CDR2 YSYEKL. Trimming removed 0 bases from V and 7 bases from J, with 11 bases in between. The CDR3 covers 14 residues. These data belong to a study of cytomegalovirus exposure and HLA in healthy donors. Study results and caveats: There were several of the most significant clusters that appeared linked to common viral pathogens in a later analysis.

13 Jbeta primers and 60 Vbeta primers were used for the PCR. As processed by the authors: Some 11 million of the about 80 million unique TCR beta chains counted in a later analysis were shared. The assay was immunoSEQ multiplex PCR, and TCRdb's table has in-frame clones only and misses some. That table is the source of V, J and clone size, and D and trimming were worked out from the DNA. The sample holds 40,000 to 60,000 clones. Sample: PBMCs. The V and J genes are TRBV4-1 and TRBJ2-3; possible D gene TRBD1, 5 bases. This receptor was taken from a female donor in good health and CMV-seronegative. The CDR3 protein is CASSQEKGVYTQYF. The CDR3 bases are TGCGCCAGCAGCCAAGAGAAAGGGGTATATACGCAGTATTTT.